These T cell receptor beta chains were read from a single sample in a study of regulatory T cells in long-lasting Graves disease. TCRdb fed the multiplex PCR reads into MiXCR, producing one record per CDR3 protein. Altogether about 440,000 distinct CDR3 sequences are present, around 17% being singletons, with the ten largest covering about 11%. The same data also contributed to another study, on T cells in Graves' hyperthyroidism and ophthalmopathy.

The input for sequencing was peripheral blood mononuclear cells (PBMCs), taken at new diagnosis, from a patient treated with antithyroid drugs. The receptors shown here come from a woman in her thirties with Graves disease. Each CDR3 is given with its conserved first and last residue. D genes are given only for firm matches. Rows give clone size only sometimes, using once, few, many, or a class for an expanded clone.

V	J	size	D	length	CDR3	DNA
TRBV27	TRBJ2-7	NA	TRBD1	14	CANAQGPSSYEQYF	TGTGCCAACGCACAGGGGCCGAGCTCCTACGAGCAGTACTTC
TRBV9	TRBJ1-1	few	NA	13	CASSVALDTEAFF	TGTGCCAGCAGCGTAGCTTTAGACACTGAAGCTTTCTTT
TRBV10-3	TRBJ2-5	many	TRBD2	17	CAISESLAGGSGETQYF	TGTGCCATCAGTGAGTCGCTAGCGGGAGGGTCAGGGGAGACCCAGTACTTC
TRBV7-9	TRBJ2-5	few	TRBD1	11	CASSSSGTVLF	TGTGCCAGCAGCTCCTCCGGGACAGTCCTCTTC
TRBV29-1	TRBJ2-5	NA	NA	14	CSVDFDPGQETQYF	TGCAGCGTTGATTTTGATCCGGGTCAAGAGACCCAGTACTTC
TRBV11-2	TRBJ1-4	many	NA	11	CASTLNEKLFF	TGTGCCAGCACCTTAAATGAAAAACTGTTTTTT
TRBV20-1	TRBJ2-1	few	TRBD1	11	CSAHGQDPQFF	TGCAGTGCTCACGGACAGGATCCCCAATTCTTC
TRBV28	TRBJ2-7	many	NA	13	CASKGDTRKEQYF	TGTGCCAGCAAGGGGGATACCCGTAAGGAGCAGTACTTC
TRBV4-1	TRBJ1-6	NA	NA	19	CASSQDPAYSQIRHSPLHF	TGCGCCAGCAGCCAAGATCCTGCGTACAGCCAAATAAGACATTCACCCCTCCACTTT
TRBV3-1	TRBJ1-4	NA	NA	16	CASSQSSLRMDEKLFF	TGTGCCAGCAGCCAATCTAGTCTCAGGATGGATGAAAAACTGTTTTTT
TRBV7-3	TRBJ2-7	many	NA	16	CASSPHAGQPPPEQYF	TGTGCCAGCAGCCCCCATGCGGGACAGCCACCCCCCGAGCAGTACTTC
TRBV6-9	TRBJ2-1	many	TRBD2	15	CASSYGGRALNEQFF	TGTGCCAGCAGTTACGGCGGGAGGGCCCTCAATGAGCAGTTCTTC
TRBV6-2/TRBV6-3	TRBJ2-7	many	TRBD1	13	CASSQGQTYEQYF	TGTGCCAGCAGTCAGGGACAGACCTACGAGCAGTACTTC
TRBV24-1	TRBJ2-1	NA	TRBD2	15	CATSDSGTSIHEQFF	TGTGCCACCAGTGACTCCGGGACTAGTATCCATGAGCAGTTCTTC
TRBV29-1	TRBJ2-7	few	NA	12	CSVGAGAYEQYF	TGCAGCGTTGGTGCCGGGGCCTACGAGCAGTACTTC